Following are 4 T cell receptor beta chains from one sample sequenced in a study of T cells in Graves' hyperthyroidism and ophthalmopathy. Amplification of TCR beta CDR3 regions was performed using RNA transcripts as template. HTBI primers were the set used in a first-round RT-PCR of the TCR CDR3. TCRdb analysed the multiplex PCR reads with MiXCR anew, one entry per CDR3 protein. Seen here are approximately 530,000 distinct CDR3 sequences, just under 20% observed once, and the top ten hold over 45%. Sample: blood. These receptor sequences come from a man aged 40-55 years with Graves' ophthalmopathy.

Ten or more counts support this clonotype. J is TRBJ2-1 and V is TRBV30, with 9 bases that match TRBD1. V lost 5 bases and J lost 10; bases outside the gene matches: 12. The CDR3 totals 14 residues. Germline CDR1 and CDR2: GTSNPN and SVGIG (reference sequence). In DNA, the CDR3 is TGTGCCTGGGGGACAGGGAGGGTTAGCGGGGAGCAGTTCTTC. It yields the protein CAWGTGRVSGEQFF.

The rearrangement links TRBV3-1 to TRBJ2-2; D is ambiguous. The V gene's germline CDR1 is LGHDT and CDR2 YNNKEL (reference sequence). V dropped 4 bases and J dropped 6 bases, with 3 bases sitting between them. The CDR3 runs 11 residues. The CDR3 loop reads CASSRAGELFF. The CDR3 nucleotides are TGTGCCAGCAGCCGGGCCGGGGAGCTGTTTTTT.

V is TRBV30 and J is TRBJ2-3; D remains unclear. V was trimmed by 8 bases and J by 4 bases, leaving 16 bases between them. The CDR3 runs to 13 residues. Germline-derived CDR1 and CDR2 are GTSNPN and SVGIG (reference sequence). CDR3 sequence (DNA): TGTGCCAGTAGGCTGGCGGTTTCAGATACGCAGTATTTT. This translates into CASRLAVSDTQYF.

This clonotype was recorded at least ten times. The CDR3, as DNA: TGTGCCTGGAGCCTTCAAATACCCGTTGATTATGGCTACACCTTC. Residues: CAWSLQIPVDYGYTF. V usage is TRBV30 and J usage is TRBJ1-2; D unresolved. The germline gives CDR1 GTSNPN, CDR2 SVGIG (reference sequence). CDR3 length equals 15 residues. Deletions cut 3 bases from V and 5 bases from J, with 19 bases between.